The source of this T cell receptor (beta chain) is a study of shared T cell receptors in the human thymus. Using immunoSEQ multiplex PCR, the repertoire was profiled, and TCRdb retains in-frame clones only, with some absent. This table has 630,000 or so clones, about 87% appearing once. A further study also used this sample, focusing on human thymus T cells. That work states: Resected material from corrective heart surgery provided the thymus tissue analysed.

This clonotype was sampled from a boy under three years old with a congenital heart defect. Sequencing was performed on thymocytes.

The CDR3 coding sequence is TGTGCCTTGCCGACTAGCGGTCCTTCAGAGCAGTTCTTC. The encoded protein is CALPTSGPSEQFF. The chain carries TRBV7-2 and TRBJ2-1; 9 bases align to TRBD2. After removal of 11 bases from V and 10 bases from J, the junction contained 12 bases not matched to a gene. The CDR3 has 13 amino acids. Germline assignment: CDR1 SGHTA and CDR2 FQGNSA.